The 3 T cell receptor beta chains given below trace back to one sample, sequenced in a study of T cell changes during pregnancy in multiple sclerosis. Clones were read by immunoSEQ multiplex PCR, and TCRdb kept only the in-frame ones, dropping some. The sample yields tens of thousands of clones, under 95% seen once. The specimen comprised CD4+ T cells from peripheral blood mononuclear cells, sampled in the third trimester of pregnancy. The source is a female donor with multiple sclerosis, enrolled in a pregnancy study.

The chain uses TRBV18 and TRBJ1-3, with 9 bases lining up with TRBD1. Trimming at V came to 3 bases and at J to 1 base, leaving 4 bases not matched to a gene. The germline V gene has CDR1 KGHSH and CDR2 LQKENI. This CDR3 is built from 16 residues. DNA of the CDR3: TGTGCCAGCTCACCTTCGACAGGGGGATCTGGAAACACCATATATTTT. Translation: CASSPSTGGSGNTIYF.

This chain uses TRBV2 with TRBJ2-3, with D unclear. The germline gives CDR1 SNHLY, CDR2 FYNNEI. This CDR3 is 16 amino acids long. Trimming removed 3 bases at V and 3 bases at J, with 16 bases between. CDR3 sequence: CASSDETLRPTDTQYF. CDR3 in DNA: TGTGCCAGCAGTGATGAGACTTTACGCCCGACAGATACGCAGTATTTT.

J is TRBJ1-1 and V is TRBV5-1; no definite D call. Germline CDR1 is SGHRS and CDR2 is YFSETQ. This CDR3 spans 14 amino acids. V was shortened by 4 bases and J by 4 bases, with 14 bases between the two germline ends. This chain's CDR3 is CASSLLGSGTEAFF. The CDR3 DNA reads as TGCGCCAGCAGCCTGCTGGGTTCGGGCACTGAAGCTTTCTTT. The complete variable domain, with remaining parts taken from reference TRBV5-1 and TRBJ1-1, reads KAGVTQTPRYLIKTRGQQVTLSCSPISGHRSVSWYQQTPGQGLQFLFEYFSETQRNKGNFPGRFSGRQFSNSRSEMNVSTLELGDSALYLCASSLLGSGTEAFFGQGTRLTVV.